This T cell receptor beta chain was recovered during a study of control samples from healthy donors and cancer patients. Produced via immunoSEQ multiplex PCR; TCRdb's table is partial and in-frame only. Among about 140,000 clones, 91% were seen once, and the ten largest hold under 9%. Trimming cost V 3 bases and J 4 bases, with 19 bases left between them. CDR1 and CDR2 (germline): KGHSH, LQKENI. The CDR3 length is 16 residues. This rearrangement joins TRBV18 to TRBJ2-7, with D possibly being TRBD1 (6 bases). Sequences were obtained from blood. This clonotype originated in a young man in good health. The CDR3 here is CASSPLPGHTLYEQYF. CDR3 sequence (DNA): TGTGCCAGCTCACCCCTCCCGGGACACACTCTATACGAGCAGTACTTC.